This is a list of T cell receptor beta chains from one sample in a study of T cells after posttransplantation cyclophosphamide. This table comes from immunoSEQ multiplex PCR, and its TCRdb copy is limited to in-frame clones, with some not included. The table lists about 25,000 clones, no singletons, with less than 2% in the top ten. The input for sequencing was PBMCs, taken after allogeneic stem cell transplant with posttransplant cyclophosphamide. These receptors were collected from a male patient in his late teens or twenties who received an allogeneic stem cell transplant from a related donor, was CMV-positive, and had no GVHD. A subset of T cells may come from the graft donor. Both conserved end residues are part of each CDR3. Fields, in order: D gene, clone size, J gene, V gene, CDR3 protein, CDR3 DNA. A D gene is named only where the DNA matches it firmly. The size field reads once, few, many, or a class for an expanded clone.

TRBD2,many,TRBJ2-2,TRBV6-4,CASSPTSGGANGELFF,TGTGCCAGCAGCCCGACTAGCGGGGGGGCCAACGGGGAGCTGTTTTTT
TRBD1,many,TRBJ2-7,TRBV27,CASSQGAFYEQYF,TGTGCCAGCAGCCAGGGGGCGTTCTACGAGCAGTACTTC
.,many,TRBJ1-2,TRBV30,CAWSELYGYTF,TGTGCCTGGAGTGAACTCTATGGCTACACCTTC
.,many,TRBJ2-7,TRBV16,CASSQADRREQYF,TGTGCCAGCAGCCAGGCGGATAGGAGGGAGCAGTACTTC
TRBD1,many,TRBJ2-4,TRBV7-9,CASSTTGDLAKNIQYF,TGTGCCAGCAGCACCACAGGGGATCTAGCCAAAAACATTCAGTACTTC
TRBD1,many,TRBJ2-7,TRBV7-8,CASSYRGAGLYEQYF,TGTGCCAGCAGCTACAGGGGCGCCGGTTTATACGAGCAGTACTTC
.,many,TRBJ1-6,TRBV10-3,CAIRAGSGDNSPLHF,TGTGCCATCAGGGCAGGGTCGGGGGATAATTCACCCCTCCACTTT
.,many,TRBJ2-1,TRBV2,CASSEGRLSSPYNEQFF,TGTGCCAGCAGTGAAGGGCGACTGTCCTCTCCCTACAATGAGCAGTTCTTC
.,many,TRBJ1-2,TRBV4-1,CASSQDATANNYGYTF,TGCGCCAGCAGCCAAGATGCTACAGCAAATAACTATGGCTACACCTTC
.,many,TRBJ1-2,TRBV5-6,CASSPGLLGSGYTF,TGTGCCAGCAGCCCCGGTCTCCTAGGAAGTGGCTACACCTTC
.,many,TRBJ2-4,TRBV4-2,CASSQDTGLAKNIQYF,TGTGCCAGCAGCCAAGATACAGGTCTAGCCAAAAACATTCAGTACTTC
.,many,TRBJ1-2,TRBV4-1,CASSQDSWPGRGYTF,TGCGCCAGCAGCCAAGATAGTTGGCCCGGGAGGGGCTACACCTTC
.,many,TRBJ2-7,TRBV10-3,CAISPGNEQYF,TGTGCCATCAGCCCGGGGAACGAGCAGTACTTC
.,many,TRBJ2-7,TRBV2,CASRAIQGYEQYF,TGTGCCAGCAGGGCTATACAGGGATACGAGCAGTACTTC
TRBD2,many,TRBJ2-7,TRBV4-1,CASSQVVAGYEQYF,TGCGCCAGCAGCCAAGTGGTAGCGGGTTACGAGCAGTACTTC
TRBD2,many,TRBJ2-3,TRBV9,CASSPRRLAGGTDTQYF,TGTGCCAGCAGCCCCCGCCGACTAGCGGGAGGTACGGATACGCAGTATTTT
.,many,TRBJ1-3,TRBV7-9,CASSPTAPRTSKYRNTIYF,TGTGCCAGCAGCCCCACCGCACCCAGGACATCCAAATATCGAAACACCATATATTTT
TRBD2,many,TRBJ2-2,TRBV19,CASSLSLTSGINTGELFF,TGTGCCAGTAGTCTGTCCCTGACTAGCGGGATCAACACCGGGGAGCTGTTTTTT
.,many,TRBJ1-2,TRBV9,CASHGYGYTF,TGTGCCAGCCACGGCTATGGCTACACCTTC
.,many,TRBJ1-4,TRBV6-6,CASSLGQSVNEKLFF,TGTGCCAGCAGCCTCGGACAGTCTGTTAATGAAAAACTGTTTTTT
TRBD1,many,TRBJ1-2,TRBV7-9,CASSRGIRQGADNYGYTF,TGTGCCAGCAGCCGAGGCATTAGACAGGGGGCGGATAACTATGGCTACACCTTC
TRBD1,many,TRBJ2-2,TRBV7-8,CASSQRQGNTGELFF,TGTGCCAGCAGCCAACGACAGGGTAACACCGGGGAGCTGTTTTTT
TRBD2,many,TRBJ2-3,TRBV10-1,CASSDRSGGAQHF,TGCGCCAGCAGTGATAGGAGCGGGGGGGCGCAACATTTT
.,many,TRBJ2-7,TRBV9,CASSVKLVGPGEQYF,TGTGCCAGCAGCGTAAAACTCGTTGGCCCAGGCGAGCAGTACTTC
TRBD2,many,TRBJ2-3,TRBV11-1,CASNLAGGTTDTQYF,TGTGCCAGCAACTTAGCGGGAGGGACCACAGATACGCAGTATTTT